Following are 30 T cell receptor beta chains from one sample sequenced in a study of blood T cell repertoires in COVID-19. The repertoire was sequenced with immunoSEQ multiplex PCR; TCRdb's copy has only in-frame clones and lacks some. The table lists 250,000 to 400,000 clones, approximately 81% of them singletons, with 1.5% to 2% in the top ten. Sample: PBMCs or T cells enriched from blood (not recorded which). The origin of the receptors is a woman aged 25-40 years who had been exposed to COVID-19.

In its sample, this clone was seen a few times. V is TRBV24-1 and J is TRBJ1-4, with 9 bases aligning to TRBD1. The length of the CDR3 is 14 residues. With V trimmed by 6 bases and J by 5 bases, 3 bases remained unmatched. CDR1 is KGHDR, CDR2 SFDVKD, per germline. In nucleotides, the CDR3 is TGTGCCACCAGTCAAGGGACAGGGAATGAAAAACTGTTTTTT. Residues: CATSQGTGNEKLFF.

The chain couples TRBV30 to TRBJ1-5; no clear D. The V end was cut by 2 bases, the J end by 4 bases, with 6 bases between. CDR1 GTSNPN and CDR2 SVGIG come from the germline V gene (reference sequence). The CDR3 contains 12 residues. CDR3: CAWSQWNQPQHF. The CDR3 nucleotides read TGTGCCTGGAGTCAGTGGAATCAGCCCCAGCATTTT.

The CDR3 region has the DNA TGTGCCAGCACTCCAGGGGGCGCGGCCTACGAGCAGTACTTC. Translated, it gives CASTPGGAAYEQYF. The chain joins TRBV27 to TRBJ2-7; 8 nucleotides agree with TRBD1. This CDR3 is built from 14 residues. The germline V gene has CDR1 MNHEY and CDR2 SMNVEV (reference sequence). Trimming cost V 7 bases and J 2 bases; bases outside gene matches: 7.

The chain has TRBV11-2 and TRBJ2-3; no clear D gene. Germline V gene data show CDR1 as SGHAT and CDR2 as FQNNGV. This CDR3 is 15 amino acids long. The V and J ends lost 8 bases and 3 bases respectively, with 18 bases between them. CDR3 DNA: TGTGCCAGCTGGCGATCAGGAAGAGAGACAGATACGCAGTATTTT. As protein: CASWRSGRETDTQYF. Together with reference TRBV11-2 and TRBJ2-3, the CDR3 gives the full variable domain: EAGVAQSPRYKIIEKRQSVAFWCNPISGHATLYWYQQILGQGPKLLIQFQNNGVVDDSQLPKDRFSAERLKGVDSTLKIQPAKLEDSAVYLCASWRSGRETDTQYFGPGTRLTVL.

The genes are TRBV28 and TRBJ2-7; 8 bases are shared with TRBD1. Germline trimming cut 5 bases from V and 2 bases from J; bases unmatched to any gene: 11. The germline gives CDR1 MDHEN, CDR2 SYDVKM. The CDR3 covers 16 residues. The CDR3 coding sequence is TGTGCCAGCAGTCCAATGGAGTTGACAGGGGCCTACGAGCAGTACTTC. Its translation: CASSPMELTGAYEQYF.

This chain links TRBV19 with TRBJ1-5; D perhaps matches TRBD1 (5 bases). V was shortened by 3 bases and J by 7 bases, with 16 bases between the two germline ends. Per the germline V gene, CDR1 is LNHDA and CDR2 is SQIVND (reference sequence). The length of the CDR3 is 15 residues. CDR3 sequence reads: CASSITRESWQPQHF. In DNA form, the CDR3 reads TGTGCCAGTAGTATTACCAGGGAAAGTTGGCAGCCCCAGCATTTT.

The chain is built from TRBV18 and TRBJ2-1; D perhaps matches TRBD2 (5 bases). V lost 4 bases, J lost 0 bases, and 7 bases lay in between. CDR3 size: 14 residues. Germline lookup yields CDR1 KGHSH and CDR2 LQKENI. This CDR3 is CASSRGDSYNEQFF. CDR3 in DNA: TGTGCCAGCTCACGGGGAGACTCCTACAATGAGCAGTTCTTC. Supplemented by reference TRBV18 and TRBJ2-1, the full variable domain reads NAGVMQNPRHLVRRRGQEARLRCSPMKGHSHVYWYRQLPEEGLKFMVYLQKENIIDESGMPKERFSAEFPKEGPSILRIQQVVRGDSAAYFCASSRGDSYNEQFFGPGTRLTVL.

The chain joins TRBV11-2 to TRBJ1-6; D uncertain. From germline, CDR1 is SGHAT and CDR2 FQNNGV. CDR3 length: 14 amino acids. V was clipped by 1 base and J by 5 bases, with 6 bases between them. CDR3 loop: CASSLAADNSPLHF. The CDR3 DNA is TGTGCCAGCAGCTTAGCCGCAGATAATTCACCCCTCCACTTT.

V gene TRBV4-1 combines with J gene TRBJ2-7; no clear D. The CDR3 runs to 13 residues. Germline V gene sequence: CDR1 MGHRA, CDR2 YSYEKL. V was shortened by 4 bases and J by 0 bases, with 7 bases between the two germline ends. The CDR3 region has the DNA TGCGCCAGCAGCCCGCTAGACTCCTACGAGCAGTACTTC. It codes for CASSPLDSYEQYF.

DNA for the CDR3: TGCGCCAGCAGCCAAGGGTCCAGGGCGGGGGAGACCCAGTACTTC. Its translation is CASSQGSRAGETQYF. The J gene is TRBJ2-5, the V gene TRBV4-3; tentatively, D is TRBD2 (6 bases). Per germline, CDR1 LGHNA and CDR2 YSLEER. Trimming took off 1 base at V and 5 bases at J, with 14 bases between the two ends. The CDR3 sequence is 15 residues long.

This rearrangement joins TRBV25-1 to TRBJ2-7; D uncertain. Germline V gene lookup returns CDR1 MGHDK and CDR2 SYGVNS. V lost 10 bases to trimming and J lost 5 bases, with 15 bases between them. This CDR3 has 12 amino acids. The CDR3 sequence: CAIEKFSDEQYF. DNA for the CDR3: TGTGCCATCGAAAAGTTTTCGGACGAGCAGTACTTC.

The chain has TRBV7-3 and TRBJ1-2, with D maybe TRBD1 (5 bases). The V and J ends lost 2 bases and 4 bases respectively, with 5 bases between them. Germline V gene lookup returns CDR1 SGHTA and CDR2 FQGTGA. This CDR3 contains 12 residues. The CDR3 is CASSLDSYGYTF. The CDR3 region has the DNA TGTGCCAGCAGCTTAGACAGCTATGGCTACACCTTC.

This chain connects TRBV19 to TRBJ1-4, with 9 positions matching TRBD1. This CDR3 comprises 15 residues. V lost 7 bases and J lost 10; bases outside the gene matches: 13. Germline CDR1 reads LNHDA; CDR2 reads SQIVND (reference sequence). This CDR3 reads CASNGQGSQVGKLFF. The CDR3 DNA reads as TGTGCCAGTAATGGACAGGGGTCTCAAGTGGGAAAACTGTTTTTT.

The CDR3 here is CATSGDRNTEAFF. The CDR3 nucleotides read TGTGCCACCAGCGGGGACAGGAACACTGAAGCTTTCTTT. The genes are TRBV15 and TRBJ1-1, with 7 bases that match TRBD1. The CDR3 has 13 residues. The V gene's germline CDR1 is LNHNV and CDR2 YYDKDF (reference sequence). V trimming: 5 bases; J trimming: 1 base; junction bases outside the gene matches: 1.

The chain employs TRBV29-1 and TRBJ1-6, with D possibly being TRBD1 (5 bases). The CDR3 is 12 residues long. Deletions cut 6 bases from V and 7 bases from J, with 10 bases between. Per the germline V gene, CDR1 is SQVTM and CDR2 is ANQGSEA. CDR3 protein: CSVSDRNSPLHF. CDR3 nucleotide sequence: TGCAGCGTCTCTGACAGAAATTCACCCCTCCACTTT.

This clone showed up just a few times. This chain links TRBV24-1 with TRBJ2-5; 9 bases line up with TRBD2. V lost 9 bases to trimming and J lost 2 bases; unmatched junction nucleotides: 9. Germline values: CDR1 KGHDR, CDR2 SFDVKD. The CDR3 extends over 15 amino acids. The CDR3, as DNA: TGTGCCACCGGGGAAGCGGGGGGCTCACAAGAGACCCAGTACTTC. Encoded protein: CATGEAGGSQETQYF.

Here the CDR3 DNA reads TGCGCCAGCAGCTTGGGGGAGCAGGGAGGTGGAGATACGCAGTATTTT. It encodes CASSLGEQGGGDTQYF. V is TRBV5-1 and J is TRBJ2-3, with D possibly TRBD2 on 6 matching bases. Deletions cut 0 bases from V and 5 bases from J, with 16 bases between. Germline V gives CDR1 SGHRS, CDR2 YFSETQ. The CDR3 is 16 residues long.

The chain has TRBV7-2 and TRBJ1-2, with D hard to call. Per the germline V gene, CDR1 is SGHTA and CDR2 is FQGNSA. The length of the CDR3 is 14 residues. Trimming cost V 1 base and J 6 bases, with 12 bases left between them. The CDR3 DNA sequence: TGTGCCAGCAGCTTAGTGCCAGGCCAAAATGGCTACACCTTC. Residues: CASSLVPGQNGYTF.

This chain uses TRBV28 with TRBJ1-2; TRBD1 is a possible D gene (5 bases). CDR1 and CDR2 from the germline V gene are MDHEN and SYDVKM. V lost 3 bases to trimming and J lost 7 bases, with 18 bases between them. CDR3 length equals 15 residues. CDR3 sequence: CASSFPVGQGGGYTF. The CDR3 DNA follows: TGTGCCAGCAGTTTCCCCGTGGGGCAGGGAGGTGGCTACACCTTC.

The CDR3 coding sequence is TGTGCCAGTAGTATAGAGGGGAGGGGATCACCCCTCCACTTT. Translating it yields CASSIEGRGSPLHF. The V gene is TRBV19, the J gene TRBJ1-6; D might be TRBD1 (5 bases). Trimming removed 0 bases from V and 10 bases from J, with 10 bases in between. Germline-derived CDR1 and CDR2 are LNHDA and SQIVND (reference sequence). The CDR3 totals 14 residues.

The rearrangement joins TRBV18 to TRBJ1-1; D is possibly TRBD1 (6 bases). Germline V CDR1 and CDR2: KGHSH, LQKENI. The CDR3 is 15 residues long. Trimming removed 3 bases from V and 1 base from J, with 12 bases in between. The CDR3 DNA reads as TGTGCCAGCTCACCCTCAGGGGTCACGAACACTGAAGCTTTCTTT. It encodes CASSPSGVTNTEAFF.

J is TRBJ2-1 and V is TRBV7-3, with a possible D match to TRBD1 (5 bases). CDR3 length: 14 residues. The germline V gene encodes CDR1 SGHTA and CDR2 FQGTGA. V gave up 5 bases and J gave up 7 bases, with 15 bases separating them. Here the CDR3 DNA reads TGTGCCAGCAGCCGAAGACAGTCGGCGAATGAGCAGTTCTTC. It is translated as CASSRRQSANEQFF.

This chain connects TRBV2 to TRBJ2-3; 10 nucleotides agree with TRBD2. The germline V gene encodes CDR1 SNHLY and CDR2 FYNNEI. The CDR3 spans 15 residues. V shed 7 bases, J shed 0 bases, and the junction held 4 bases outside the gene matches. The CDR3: CASTLAGDSTDTQYF. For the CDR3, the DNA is TGTGCCAGCACTCTAGCGGGGGACAGCACAGATACGCAGTATTTT. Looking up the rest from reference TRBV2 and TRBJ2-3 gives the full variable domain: EPEVTQTPSHQVTQMGQEVILRCVPISNHLYFYWYRQILGQKVEFLVSFYNNEISEKSEIFDDQFSVERPDGSNFTLKIRSTKLEDSAMYFCASTLAGDSTDTQYFGPGTRLTVL.

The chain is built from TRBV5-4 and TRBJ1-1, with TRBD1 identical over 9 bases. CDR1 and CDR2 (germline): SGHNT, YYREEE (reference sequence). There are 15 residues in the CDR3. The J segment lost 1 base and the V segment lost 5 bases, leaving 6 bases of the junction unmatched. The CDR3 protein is CASSSPGQGNTEAFF. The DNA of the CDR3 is TGTGCCAGCAGTTCTCCGGGACAGGGGAACACTGAAGCTTTCTTT.

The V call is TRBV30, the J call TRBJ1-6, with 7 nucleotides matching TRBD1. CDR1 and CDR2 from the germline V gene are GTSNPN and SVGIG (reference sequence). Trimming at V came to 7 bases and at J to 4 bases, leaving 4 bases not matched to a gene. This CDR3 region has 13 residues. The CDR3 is CASEGQYNSPLHF. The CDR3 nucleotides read TGTGCCTCGGAGGGACAGTATAATTCACCCCTCCACTTT.

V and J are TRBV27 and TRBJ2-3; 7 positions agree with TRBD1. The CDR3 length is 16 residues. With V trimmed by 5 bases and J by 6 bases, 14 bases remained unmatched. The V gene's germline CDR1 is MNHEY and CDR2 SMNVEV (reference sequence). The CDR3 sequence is CASSPRTGPTLDTQYF. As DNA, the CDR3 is TGTGCCAGCAGTCCGAGGACAGGTCCCACCTTGGATACGCAGTATTTT.

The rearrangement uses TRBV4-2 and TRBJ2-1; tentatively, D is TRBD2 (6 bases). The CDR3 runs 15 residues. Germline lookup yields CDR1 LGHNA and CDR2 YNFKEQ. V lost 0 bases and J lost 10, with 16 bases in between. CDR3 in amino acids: CASSQESRALAEQFF. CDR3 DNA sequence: TGTGCCAGCAGCCAAGAGAGTCGTGCCCTAGCGGAGCAGTTCTTC.

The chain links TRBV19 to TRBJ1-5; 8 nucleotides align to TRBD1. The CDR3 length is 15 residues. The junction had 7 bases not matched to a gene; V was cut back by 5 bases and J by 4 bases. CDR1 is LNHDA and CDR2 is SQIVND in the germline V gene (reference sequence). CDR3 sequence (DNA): TGTGCCAGTAGTCCAGACAGGGGAGAAAATCAGCCCCAGCATTTT. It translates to CASSPDRGENQPQHF.

Here the CDR3 DNA reads TGTGCCAGCAGCTTAGGGCGGTTAGGCTACGAGCAGTACTTC. It is translated as CASSLGRLGYEQYF. V is TRBV7-6 and J is TRBJ2-7, with no clear D. V was trimmed by 1 base and J by 3 bases, leaving 10 bases between them. CDR1 SGHVS and CDR2 FNYEAQ come from the germline V gene. The CDR3 length is 14 residues.

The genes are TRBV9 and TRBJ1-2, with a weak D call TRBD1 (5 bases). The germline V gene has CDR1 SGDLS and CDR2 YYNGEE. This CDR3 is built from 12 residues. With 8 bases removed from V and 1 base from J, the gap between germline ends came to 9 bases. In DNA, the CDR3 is TGTGCCAGTGACAGACATAACTATGGCTACACCTTC. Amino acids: CASDRHNYGYTF.